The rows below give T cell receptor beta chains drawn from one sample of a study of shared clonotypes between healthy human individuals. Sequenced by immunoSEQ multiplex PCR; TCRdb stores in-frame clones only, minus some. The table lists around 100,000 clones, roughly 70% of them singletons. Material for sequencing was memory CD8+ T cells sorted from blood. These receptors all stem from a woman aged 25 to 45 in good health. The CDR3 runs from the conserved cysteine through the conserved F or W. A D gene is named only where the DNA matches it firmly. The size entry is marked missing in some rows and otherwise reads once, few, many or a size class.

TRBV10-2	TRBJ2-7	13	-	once	CASSVGVPDEQYF	TGCGCCAGCAGTGTTGGTGTGCCCGACGAGCAGTACTTC
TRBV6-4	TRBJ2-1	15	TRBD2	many	CASSDEAGVGNEQFF	TGTGCCAGCAGTGACGAAGCGGGAGTCGGGAATGAGCAGTTCTTC
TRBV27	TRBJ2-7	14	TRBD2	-	CASRGREGPYEQYF	TGTGCCAGCAGGGGGCGGGAGGGACCCTACGAGCAGTACTTC
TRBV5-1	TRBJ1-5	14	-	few	CASSLAGEAQPQHF	TGCGCCAGCAGCTTGGCCGGCGAGGCTCAGCCCCAGCATTTT
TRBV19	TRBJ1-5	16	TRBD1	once	CASSTLGQGEHQPQHF	TGTGCCAGTAGTACCCTGGGACAGGGAGAACATCAGCCCCAGCATTTT
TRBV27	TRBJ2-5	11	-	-	CASRQGETQYF	TGTGCCAGCAGGCAGGGAGAGACCCAGTACTTC
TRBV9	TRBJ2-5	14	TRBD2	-	CASSVGGSGETQYF	TGTGCCAGCAGCGTAGGCGGGAGTGGGGAGACCCAGTACTTC
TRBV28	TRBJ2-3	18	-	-	CASSLWSPSEGNTDTQYF	TGTGCCAGCAGTTTATGGAGCCCGAGCGAGGGAAACACAGATACGCAGTATTTT
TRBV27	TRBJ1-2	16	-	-	CASSTSSRDTDYGYTF	TGTGCCAGCAGTACCTCCTCTCGGGACACAGACTATGGCTACACCTTC
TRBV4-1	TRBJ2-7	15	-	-	CASSQDDGQGGEQYF	TGCGCCAGCAGCCAAGATGATGGGCAGGGTGGCGAGCAGTACTTC
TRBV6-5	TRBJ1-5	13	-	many	CASSPQGGQPQHF	TGTGCCAGCAGTCCACAGGGAGGTCAGCCCCAGCATTTT
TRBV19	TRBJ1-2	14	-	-	CASGTAEHRYGYTF	TGTGCCAGTGGGACGGCGGAGCATCGATATGGCTACACCTTC
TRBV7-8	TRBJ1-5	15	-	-	CASSLATFSNQPQHF	TGTGCCAGCAGCTTAGCCACTTTTAGCAATCAGCCCCAGCATTTT
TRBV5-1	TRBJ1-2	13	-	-	CASSLGWTDGYTF	TGCGCCAGCAGCTTGGGGTGGACTGATGGCTACACCTTC
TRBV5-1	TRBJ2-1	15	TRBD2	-	CASSFLLAGEGEQFF	TGCGCCAGCAGCTTCCTCCTAGCGGGAGAAGGGGAGCAGTTCTTC
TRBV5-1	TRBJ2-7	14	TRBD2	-	CASSLGGRADEQYF	TGCGCCAGCAGCTTGGGAGGGAGGGCCGACGAGCAGTACTTC
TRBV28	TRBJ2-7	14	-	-	CASSERGISYEQYF	TGTGCCAGCAGTGAAAGGGGCATCTCCTACGAGCAGTACTTC
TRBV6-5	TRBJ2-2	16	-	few	CASSYDPQGIAGELFF	TGTGCCAGCAGTTACGACCCACAGGGAATAGCCGGGGAGCTGTTTTTT
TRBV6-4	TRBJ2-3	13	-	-	CASSAVGGDTQYF	TGTGCCAGCAGTGCCGTGGGCGGGGATACGCAGTATTTT
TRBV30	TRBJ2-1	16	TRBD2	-	CAWSQESGSSYNEQFF	TGTGCCTGGAGCCAAGAAAGCGGGAGCTCCTACAATGAGCAGTTCTTC
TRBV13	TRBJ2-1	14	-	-	CASSPLPERDEQFF	TGTGCCAGCAGCCCCCTCCCGGAAAGGGATGAGCAGTTCTTC
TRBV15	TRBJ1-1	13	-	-	CATAQAPHTEAFF	TGTGCCACCGCCCAGGCTCCTCACACTGAAGCTTTCTTT
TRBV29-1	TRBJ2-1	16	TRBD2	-	CSGGTSGRRSYNEQFF	TGCAGCGGAGGGACTAGCGGGAGGAGATCCTACAATGAGCAGTTCTTC
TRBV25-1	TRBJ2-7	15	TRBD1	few	CASSESGTAPYEQYF	TGTGCCAGCAGTGAGTCCGGGACAGCCCCCTACGAGCAGTACTTC
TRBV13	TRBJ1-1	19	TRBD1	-	CASSFLTGGRKMRYTEAFF	TGTGCCAGCAGCTTCCTCACAGGGGGCCGGAAGATGAGGTATACTGAAGCTTTCTTT
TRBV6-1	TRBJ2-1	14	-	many	CASSETEDYNEQFF	TGTGCCAGCAGTGAGACAGAAGACTACAATGAGCAGTTCTTC
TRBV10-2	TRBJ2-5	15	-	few	CASSEGEAAQETQYF	TGCGCCAGCAGTGAGGGGGAAGCGGCACAAGAGACCCAGTACTTC
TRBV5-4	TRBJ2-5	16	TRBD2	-	CASSPWGSGRAETQYF	TGTGCCAGCAGTCCTTGGGGGAGCGGGAGGGCAGAGACCCAGTACTTC
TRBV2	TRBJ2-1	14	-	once	CASSEGLQSNEQFF	TGTGCCAGCAGTGAAGGGCTGCAGTCCAATGAGCAGTTCTTC
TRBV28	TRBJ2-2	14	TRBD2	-	CASVSGTNTGELFF	TGTGCCAGCGTAAGCGGGACGAACACCGGGGAGCTGTTTTTT
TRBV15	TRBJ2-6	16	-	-	CATSREGTVGANVLTF	TGTGCCACCAGCAGAGAGGGAACGGTTGGGGCCAACGTCCTGACTTTC
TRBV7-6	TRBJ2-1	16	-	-	CASSHRSRLFYNEQFF	TGTGCCAGCAGTCATAGGAGTAGGCTATTCTACAATGAGCAGTTCTTC
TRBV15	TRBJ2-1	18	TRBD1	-	CATSSSTGEPSSYNEQFF	TGTGCCACCAGCAGTTCAACAGGGGAACCAAGCTCCTACAATGAGCAGTTCTTC
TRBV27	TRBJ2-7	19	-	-	CASSSETPPLTGDSYEQYF	TGTGCCAGCAGTTCCGAAACGCCCCCTTTGACAGGCGATTCCTACGAGCAGTACTTC
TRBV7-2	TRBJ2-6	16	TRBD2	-	CASRHRGESGANVLTF	TGTGCCAGCAGGCACCGGGGGGAGTCTGGGGCCAACGTCCTGACTTTC
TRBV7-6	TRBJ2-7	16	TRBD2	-	CASSPGLAGGLYEQYF	TGTGCCAGCAGCCCGGGACTAGCGGGAGGGCTGTACGAGCAGTACTTC
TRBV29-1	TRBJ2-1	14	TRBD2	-	CSVEGWREAQGYFF	TGCAGCGTTGAAGGATGGCGGGAGGCCCAAGGGTACTTCTTC
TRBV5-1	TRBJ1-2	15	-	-	CASSLAIIGNYGYTF	TGCGCCAGCAGCTTGGCCATTATCGGTAACTATGGCTACACCTTC
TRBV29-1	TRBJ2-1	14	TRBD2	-	CSVEGLAVPGEQFF	TGCAGCGTTGAAGGCCTAGCGGTACCAGGTGAGCAGTTCTTC
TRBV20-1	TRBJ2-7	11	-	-	CSAKGGDEQYF	TGCAGTGCCAAAGGCGGGGACGAGCAGTACTTC
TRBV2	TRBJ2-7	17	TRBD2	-	CASSVWARTSGNYEQYF	TGTGCCAGCAGTGTTTGGGCAAGGACTAGCGGGAACTACGAGCAGTACTTC
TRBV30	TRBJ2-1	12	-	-	CAWSVLWDEQFF	TGTGCCTGGAGTGTACTCTGGGATGAGCAGTTCTTC
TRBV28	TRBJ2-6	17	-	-	CASSFGGSYLGANVLTF	TGTGCCAGCAGTTTCGGGGGTTCGTACTTGGGGGCCAACGTCCTGACTTTC
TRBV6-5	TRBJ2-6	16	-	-	CASSYSPPDGANVLTF	TGTGCCAGCAGTTACTCACCGCCTGATGGGGCCAACGTCCTGACTTTC
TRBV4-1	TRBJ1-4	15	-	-	CASSQERGIFEKLFF	TGCGCCAGCAGCCAAGAAAGGGGGATTTTCGAAAAACTGTTTTTT
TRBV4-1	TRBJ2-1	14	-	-	CASSHLVGDNEQFF	TGCGCCAGCAGCCACCTAGTGGGGGACAATGAGCAGTTCTTC
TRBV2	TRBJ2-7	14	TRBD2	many	CASISSGVPYEQYF	TGTGCCAGCATTTCTAGCGGGGTACCCTACGAGCAGTACTTC
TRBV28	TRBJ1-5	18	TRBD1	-	CASSPATGWRRSNQPQHF	TGTGCCAGCAGTCCCGCGACAGGGTGGAGAAGAAGCAATCAGCCCCAGCATTTT
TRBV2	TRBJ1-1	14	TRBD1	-	CASSEATGATEAFF	TGTGCCAGCAGTGAAGCGACAGGGGCCACTGAAGCTTTCTTT
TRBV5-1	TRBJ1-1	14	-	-	CASSLDLLNTEAFF	TGCGCCAGCAGCTTGGACCTCTTGAACACTGAAGCTTTCTTT
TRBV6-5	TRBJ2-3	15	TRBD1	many	CASSYRTGEPDTQYF	TGTGCCAGCAGTTACAGGACAGGGGAACCAGATACGCAGTATTTT
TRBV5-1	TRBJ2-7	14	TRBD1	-	CASSLGTGGDEQYF	TGCGCCAGCAGCTTGGGGACAGGGGGGGACGAGCAGTACTTC
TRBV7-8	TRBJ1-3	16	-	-	CASIHNPSQTGNTIYF	TGTGCCAGCATCCACAATCCATCCCAAACTGGAAACACCATATATTTT
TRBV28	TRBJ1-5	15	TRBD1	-	CASSLYRGYNQPQHF	TGTGCCAGCAGTTTGTACAGGGGATATAATCAGCCCCAGCATTTT
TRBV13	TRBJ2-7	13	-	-	CASSPPGVYEQYF	TGTGCCAGCAGCCCCCCGGGAGTTTACGAGCAGTACTTC
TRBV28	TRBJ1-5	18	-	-	CASSTLILRGSHNQPLHF	TGTGCCAGCAGTACGCTCATTCTACGCGGATCCCACAATCAGCCCCTGCATTTT
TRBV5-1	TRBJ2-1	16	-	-	CASSPISARAYNEQFF	TGCGCCAGCAGCCCCATTTCAGCAAGGGCCTACAATGAGCAGTTCTTC
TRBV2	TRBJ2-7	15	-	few	CASSEGEGGIYEQYF	TGTGCCAGCAGTGAAGGGGAAGGAGGAATCTACGAGCAGTACTTC
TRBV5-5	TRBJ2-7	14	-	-	CASSLRGPTYEQYF	TGTGCCAGCAGCTTGAGAGGACCTACCTACGAGCAGTACTTC